A single sample gave rise to the 2 T cell receptor beta chains below, sequenced in a study of CD8+ T cells in alopecia areata. The authors extracted RNA and reverse transcribed it into cDNA as the sequencing template. Produced via immunoSEQ multiplex PCR; TCRdb's table is partial and in-frame only. The sample consists of 200,000 to 250,000 clones, 67% of them appearing once. Sequences were derived from CD4+ T cells sorted from blood, sampled at week 0. Source of these receptors: a human donor with alopecia areata.

This clone has just a few counts. The junction differs from germline at one of its ends, possibly a read error. The rearrangement joins TRBV29-1 to TRBJ1-1; D remains unclear. Germline V CDR1 and CDR2: SQVTM, ANQGSEA. The CDR3 covers 12 residues. CDR3 sequence: CSVEPGNSEAFF. CDR3 bases: TGCAGCGTTGAACCCGGGAACTCTGAAGCTTTCTTT. Full variable domain (rest looked up from reference TRBV29-1 and TRBJ1-1): SAVISQKPSRDICQRGTSLTIQCQVDSQVTMMFWYRQQPGQSLTLIATANQGSEATYESGFVIDKFPISRPNLTFSTLTVSNMSPEDSSIYLCSVEPGNSEAFFGQGTRLTVV.

A few counts support this clone. The chain employs TRBV7-8 and TRBJ2-3, with D perhaps TRBD2 (5 bases). This CDR3 contains 15 residues. Looked up from germline, CDR1 is SGHVS and CDR2 is FQNEAQ. The V and J ends lost 1 base and 7 bases respectively, with 15 bases between them. CDR3 in amino acids: CASSLVRVLRYTQYF. CDR3 nucleotides: TGTGCCAGCAGCTTAGTGCGGGTGCTTCGATATACGCAGTATTTT.